This T cell receptor beta chain is from a study of shared clonotypes between healthy human individuals. For the study at large: Three plates were used per donor for CD4 naive, three for CD4 memory, two for CD8 naive and one for CD8 memory.

Here immunoSEQ multiplex PCR was the method, and the copy in TCRdb shows in-frame clones only, minus some. The table shows 2,500,000 or so clones, with about nine tenths occurring only once. Germline values: CDR1 SGHTA, CDR2 FQGTGA. The CDR3 runs 14 residues. V gave up 6 bases and J gave up 6 bases; unmatched junction bases: 8. Sequenced sample: naive CD4+ T cells from PBMCs. Subset meaning: CD45RA+ positively selected. The clonotype was recovered from a man younger than 30 in good health. Some clones in this sample may be carry-over from other donors' samples. V gene TRBV7-3 combines with J gene TRBJ2-1; TRBD1 aligns across 7 bases. CDR3 bases: TGTGCCAGCAGTCCGGGGACAGCAGTCAATGAGCAGTTCTTC. The encoded protein is CASSPGTAVNEQFF.